This TCR beta chain was captured by sequencing in a study of siplizumab effects on memory and regulatory T cells. Notes on the study in general: Siplizumab led to significantly less abundant alloreactive sequences that could be traced back to unstimulated CD4+ memory cells.

Repertoires were generated with immunoSEQ multiplex PCR, while TCRdb's copy carries only in-frame clones and drops some. Here the sample spans 100,000 or so clones, just under 95% being singletons. This clone showed up just once. The antigen is unknown. The ends were cut back, 1 base at V and 5 bases at J, with 18 bases in the middle. The CDR3 spans 17 residues. Germline V lookup: CDR1 LGHNT, CDR2 FRNRAP. The chain joins TRBV12-5 to TRBJ2-1, with D possibly being TRBD2 (6 bases). This sequence originates from a human donor in good health. Sequencing input: non-Treg CD4+ T cells sorted from blood. This CDR3 is CASGLAVTSLLNNEQFF. The DNA of the CDR3 is TGTGCTAGTGGTTTGGCCGTAACTAGCCTTCTTAACAATGAGCAGTTCTTC.